The sequence of this T cell receptor (beta chain) was determined in a study of cytomegalovirus exposure and HLA in healthy donors. On this clone itself: Its antigen is not known.

V gave up 0 bases and J gave up 5 bases; unmatched junction bases: 8. There are 16 residues in the CDR3. Germline lookup yields CDR1 MGHRA and CDR2 YSYEKL. Study-wide points: TCR beta V- and J-gene trimming was later associated with a missense DCLRE1C variant. Among the CMV-associated chains, three were confirmed in vitro as specific for CMV antigens.

The PCR had 60 Vbeta and 13 Jbeta primers. Only in-frame clones appear in the TCRdb table, and some are missing; sequencing was by immunoSEQ multiplex PCR. The table includes approximately 91,000 clones, 60% to 80% detected once. The TCR was taken from a female donor in good health and CMV-seronegative. The sequenced sample was PBMCs. The genes are TRBV4-1 and TRBJ1-1; TRBD1 matches at 8 bases. The CDR3 DNA follows: TGCGCCAGCAGCCAAGATCACGACAGGGGCTGGACTGAAGCTTTCTTT. Encoded protein: CASSQDHDRGWTEAFF.